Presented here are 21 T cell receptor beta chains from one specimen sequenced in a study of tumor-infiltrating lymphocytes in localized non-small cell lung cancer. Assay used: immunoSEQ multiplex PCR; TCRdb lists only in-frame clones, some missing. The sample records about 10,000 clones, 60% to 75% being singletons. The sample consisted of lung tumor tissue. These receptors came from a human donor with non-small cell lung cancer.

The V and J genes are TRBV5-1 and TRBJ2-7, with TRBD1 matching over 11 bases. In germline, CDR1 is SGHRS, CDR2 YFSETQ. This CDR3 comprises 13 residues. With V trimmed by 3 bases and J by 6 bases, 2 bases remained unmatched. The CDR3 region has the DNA TGCGCCAGCAGCTCGGACAGGGGGCGCGAGCAGTACTTC. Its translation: CASSSDRGREQYF.

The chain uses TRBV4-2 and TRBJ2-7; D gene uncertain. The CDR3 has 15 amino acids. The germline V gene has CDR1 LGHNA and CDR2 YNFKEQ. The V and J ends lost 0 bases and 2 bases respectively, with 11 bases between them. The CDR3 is CASSQDHSQAYEQYF. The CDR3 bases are TGTGCCAGCAGCCAAGATCACAGCCAGGCCTACGAGCAGTACTTC.

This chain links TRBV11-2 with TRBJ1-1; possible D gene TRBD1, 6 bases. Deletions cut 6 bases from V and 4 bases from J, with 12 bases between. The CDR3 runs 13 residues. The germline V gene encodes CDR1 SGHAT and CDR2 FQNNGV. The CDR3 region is CASRHTTGTEAFF. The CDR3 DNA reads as TGTGCCAGCAGACACACGACAGGCACTGAAGCTTTCTTT.

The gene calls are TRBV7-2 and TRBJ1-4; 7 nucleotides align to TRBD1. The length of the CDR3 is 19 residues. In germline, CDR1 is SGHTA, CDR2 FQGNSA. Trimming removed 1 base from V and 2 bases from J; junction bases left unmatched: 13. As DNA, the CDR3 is TGTGCCAGCAGCTTAGGACAGGGACCCATGTATCTTACTAATGAAAAACTGTTTTTT. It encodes CASSLGQGPMYLTNEKLFF.

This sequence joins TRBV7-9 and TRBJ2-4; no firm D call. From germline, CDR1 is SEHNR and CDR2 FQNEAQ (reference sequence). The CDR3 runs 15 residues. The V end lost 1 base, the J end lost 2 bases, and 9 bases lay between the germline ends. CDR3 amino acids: CASSLERTTKNIQYF. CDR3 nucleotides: TGTGCCAGCAGCTTAGAACGGACGACCAAAAACATTCAGTACTTC.

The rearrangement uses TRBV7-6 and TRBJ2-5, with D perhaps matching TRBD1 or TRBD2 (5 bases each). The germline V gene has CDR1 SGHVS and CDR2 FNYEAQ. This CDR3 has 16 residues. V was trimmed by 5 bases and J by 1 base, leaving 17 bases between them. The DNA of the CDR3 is TGTGCCAGCAGCCCAAGGTCCGGGACCCTCCAAGAGACCCAGTACTTC. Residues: CASSPRSGTLQETQYF.

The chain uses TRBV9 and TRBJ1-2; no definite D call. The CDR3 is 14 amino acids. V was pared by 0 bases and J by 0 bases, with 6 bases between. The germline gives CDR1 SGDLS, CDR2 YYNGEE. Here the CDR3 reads CASSVANANYGYTF. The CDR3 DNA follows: TGTGCCAGCAGCGTAGCTAACGCTAACTATGGCTACACCTTC.

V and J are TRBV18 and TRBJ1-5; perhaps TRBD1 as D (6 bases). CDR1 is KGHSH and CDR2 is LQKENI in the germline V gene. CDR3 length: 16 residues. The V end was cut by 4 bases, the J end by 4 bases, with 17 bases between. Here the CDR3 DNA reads TGTGCCAGCTCACGGAACAGGGAGGACGGGAATCAGCCCCAGCATTTT. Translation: CASSRNREDGNQPQHF.

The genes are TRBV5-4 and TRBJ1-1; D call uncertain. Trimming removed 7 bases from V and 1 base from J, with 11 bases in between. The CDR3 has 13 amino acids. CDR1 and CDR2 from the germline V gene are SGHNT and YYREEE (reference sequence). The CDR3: CASSKIPNTEAFF. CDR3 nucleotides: TGTGCCAGCTCCAAGATCCCGAACACTGAAGCTTTCTTT.

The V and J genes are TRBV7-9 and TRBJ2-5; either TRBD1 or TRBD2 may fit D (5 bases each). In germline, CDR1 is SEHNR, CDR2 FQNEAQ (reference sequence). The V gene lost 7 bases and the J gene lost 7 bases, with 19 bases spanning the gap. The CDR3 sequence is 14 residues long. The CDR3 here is CASTSSPGRGTQYF. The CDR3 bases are TGTGCCAGCACCTCAAGCCCAGGGAGAGGGACCCAGTACTTC.

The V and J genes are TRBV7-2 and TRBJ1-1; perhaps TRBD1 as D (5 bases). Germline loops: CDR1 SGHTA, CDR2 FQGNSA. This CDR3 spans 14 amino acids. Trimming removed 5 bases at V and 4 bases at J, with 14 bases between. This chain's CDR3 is CASSPRLRGTEAFF. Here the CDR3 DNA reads TGTGCCAGCAGCCCGCGTCTGAGGGGCACTGAAGCTTTCTTT. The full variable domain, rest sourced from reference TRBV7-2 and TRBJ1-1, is GAGVSQSPSNKVTEKGKDVELRCDPISGHTALYWYRQSLGQGLEFLIYFQGNSAPDKSGLPSDRFSAERTGGSVSTLTIQRTQQEDSAVYLCASSPRLRGTEAFFGQGTRLTVV.

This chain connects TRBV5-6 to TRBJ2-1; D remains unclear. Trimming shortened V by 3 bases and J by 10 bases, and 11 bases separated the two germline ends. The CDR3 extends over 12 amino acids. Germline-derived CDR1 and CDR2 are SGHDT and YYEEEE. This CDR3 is CASSYAFSEQFF. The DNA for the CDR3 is TGTGCCAGCAGCTACGCCTTCAGCGAGCAGTTCTTC.

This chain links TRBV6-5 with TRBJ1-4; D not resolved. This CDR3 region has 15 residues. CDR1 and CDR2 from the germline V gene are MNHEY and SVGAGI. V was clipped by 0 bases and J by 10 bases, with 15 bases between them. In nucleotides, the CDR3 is TGTGCCAGCAGTTACTCGATAGACTCTGGAGGAAAACTGTTTTTT. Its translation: CASSYSIDSGGKLFF.

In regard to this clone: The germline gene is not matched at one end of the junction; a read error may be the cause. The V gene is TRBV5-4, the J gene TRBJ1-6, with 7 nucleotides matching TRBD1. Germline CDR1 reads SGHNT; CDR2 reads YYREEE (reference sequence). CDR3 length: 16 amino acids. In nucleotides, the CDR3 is TGTGCCAGCAGGTTGGGACAGACTGGTTATAATTCACCCCTCCACTTT. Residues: CASRLGQTGYNSPLHF.

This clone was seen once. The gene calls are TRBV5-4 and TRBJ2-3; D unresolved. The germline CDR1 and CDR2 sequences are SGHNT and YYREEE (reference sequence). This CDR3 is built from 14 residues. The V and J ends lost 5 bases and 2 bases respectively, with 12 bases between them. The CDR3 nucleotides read TGTGCCAGCAGTCAAAGGATAACCACAGATACGCAGTATTTT. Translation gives CASSQRITTDTQYF.

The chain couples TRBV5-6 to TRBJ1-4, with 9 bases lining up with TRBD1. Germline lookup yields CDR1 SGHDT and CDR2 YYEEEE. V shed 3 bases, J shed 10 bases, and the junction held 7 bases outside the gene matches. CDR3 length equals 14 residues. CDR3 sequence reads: CASSSQGAVGKLFF. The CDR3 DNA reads TGTGCCAGCAGCTCACAGGGGGCGGTAGGAAAACTGTTTTTT.

CDR3: CASSRGNQPQHF. The CDR3 nucleotides are TGTGCCAGCAGCCGCGGCAATCAGCCCCAGCATTTT. The rearrangement uses TRBV4-2 and TRBJ1-5, with no clear D. The length of the CDR3 is 12 residues. V lost 4 bases and J 2 bases, leaving 3 bases between the germline ends. CDR1 is LGHNA, CDR2 YNFKEQ, per germline.

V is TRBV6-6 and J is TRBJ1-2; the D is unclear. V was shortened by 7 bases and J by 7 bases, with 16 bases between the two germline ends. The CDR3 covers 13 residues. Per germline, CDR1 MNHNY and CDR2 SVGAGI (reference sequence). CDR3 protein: CASTNESGSGYTF. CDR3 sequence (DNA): TGTGCCAGCACAAACGAATCGGGGTCTGGCTACACCTTC.

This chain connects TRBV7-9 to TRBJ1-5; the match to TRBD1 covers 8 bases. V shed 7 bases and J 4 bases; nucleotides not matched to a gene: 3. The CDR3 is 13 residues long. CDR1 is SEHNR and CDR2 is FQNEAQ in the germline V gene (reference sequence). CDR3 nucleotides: TGTGCCAGCACCGGACAGGGTAATCAGCCCCAGCATTTT. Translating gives CASTGQGNQPQHF.

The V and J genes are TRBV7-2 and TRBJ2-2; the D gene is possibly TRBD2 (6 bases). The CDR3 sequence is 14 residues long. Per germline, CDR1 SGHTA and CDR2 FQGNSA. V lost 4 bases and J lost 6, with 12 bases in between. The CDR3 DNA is TGTGCCAGCAGCTCGGGGACTGTCTCCGGGGAGCTGTTTTTT. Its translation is CASSSGTVSGELFF.

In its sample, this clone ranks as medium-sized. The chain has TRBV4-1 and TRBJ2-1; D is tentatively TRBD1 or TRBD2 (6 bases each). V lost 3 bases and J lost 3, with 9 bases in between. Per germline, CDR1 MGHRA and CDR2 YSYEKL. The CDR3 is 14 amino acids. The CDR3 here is CASSQRDNYNEQFF. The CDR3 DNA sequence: TGCGCCAGCAGCCAGCGGGACAACTACAATGAGCAGTTCTTC.